This TCR beta chain was captured by sequencing in a study of shared clonotypes between healthy human individuals. Whole-study results and caveats: Blood was the sole source, and tissue repertoires probably differ.

Concerning this clone: Its antigen remains unidentified. The junction does not match germline at one end; this may be a read error.

The data were produced by immunoSEQ multiplex PCR, yet TCRdb's version contains in-frame clones alone and is incomplete. The sample lists 190,000 or so clones; about 66% were seen once. The CDR3 contains 14 residues. The rearrangement joins TRBV5-3 to TRBJ1-4; the D gene is possibly TRBD1 (6 bases). TRBV5-3 is annotated as an ORF whose role is uncertain. The sequencing sample was made of memory CD4+ T cells sorted from blood. Stated subset: CD45RA-negative fraction. This clonotype was obtained from a young man in good health. CDR3 in DNA: TGTGCCAGCAGCTTAACAGGGACGGACGAAAAACTGTTTTTT. Its protein is CASSLTGTDEKLFF.